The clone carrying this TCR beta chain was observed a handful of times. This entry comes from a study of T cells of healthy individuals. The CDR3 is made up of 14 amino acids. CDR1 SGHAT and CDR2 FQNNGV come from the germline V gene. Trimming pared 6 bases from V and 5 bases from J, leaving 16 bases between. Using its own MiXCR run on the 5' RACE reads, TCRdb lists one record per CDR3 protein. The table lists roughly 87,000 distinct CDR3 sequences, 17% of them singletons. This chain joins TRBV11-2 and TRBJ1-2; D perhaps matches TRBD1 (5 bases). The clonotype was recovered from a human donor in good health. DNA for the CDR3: TGTGCCAGCAGACCAATGGGGGGTGGGTATGGCTACACCTTC. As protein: CASRPMGGGYGYTF.